The present T cell receptor (beta chain) was sequenced within a study of cytomegalovirus exposure and HLA in healthy donors. Study-wide results and limits: For most TCR sequences rarity was the rule, although some public TCRs occurred in many donors.

The PCR employed 60 Vbeta primers together with 13 Jbeta primers. In the original processing: Approximately 9.9 million of around 85 million unique TCR beta chains were shared, per a later count. TCRdb's table, derived via immunoSEQ multiplex PCR, lists solely in-frame clones and lacks some. V, J and clone size were drawn from that table, and D and trimming were deduced from the DNA. The sample has 100,000 to 150,000 clones. CDR3 length: 13 residues. The V end was cut by 5 bases, the J end by 10 bases, with 15 bases between. From germline, CDR1 is MDHEN and CDR2 SYDVKM. On this clone itself: Its antigen is as yet unknown.

The origin of this receptor is a man aged 18-30 years in good health and CMV-seronegative. This chain connects TRBV28 to TRBJ2-1, with D maybe TRBD1 (6 bases). Sequencing used PBMCs. The chain's CDR3 is CASSLQGGAEQFF. The CDR3, as DNA: TGTGCCAGCAGTCTACAGGGTGGGGCAGAGCAGTTCTTC.